This TCR beta chain is drawn from a study of tumor and adjacent non-tumor tissue in lung cancer. In the study overall: Histology: 12 adenocarcinoma, a couple of squamous cell carcinoma, 1 small cell lung cancer. On average, productive TCRbeta reads reached a few million per sample. Study conclusions and caveats: Tumor TCR diversity, when higher, was linked to shorter survival.

The table lists this clonotype with a few counts. Antigen: not known. Looked up from germline, CDR1 is SGHRS and CDR2 is YFSETQ. This CDR3 has 13 residues. V gave up 3 bases and J gave up 2 bases, with 9 bases separating them. A modified ARM-PCR protocol with three rounds of nested PCR amplified TCRbeta. From the multiplex PCR reads, TCRdb called clonotypes with MiXCR, one entry per CDR3 protein. Among under 95,000 distinct CDR3 sequences listed, 61% were seen once. RNA was extracted from bulk tissue without any cell sorting. The V and J genes are TRBV5-1 and TRBJ2-7; TRBD1 or TRBD2 may be the D gene (5 bases each). The specimen sequenced was lung tumor tissue. The origin of this receptor is a man aged 65-85 years with non-small cell lung cancer. The CDR3: CASSSGRPYEQYF. The CDR3 coding sequence is TGCGCCAGCAGCTCGGGACGGCCCTACGAGCAGTACTTC.